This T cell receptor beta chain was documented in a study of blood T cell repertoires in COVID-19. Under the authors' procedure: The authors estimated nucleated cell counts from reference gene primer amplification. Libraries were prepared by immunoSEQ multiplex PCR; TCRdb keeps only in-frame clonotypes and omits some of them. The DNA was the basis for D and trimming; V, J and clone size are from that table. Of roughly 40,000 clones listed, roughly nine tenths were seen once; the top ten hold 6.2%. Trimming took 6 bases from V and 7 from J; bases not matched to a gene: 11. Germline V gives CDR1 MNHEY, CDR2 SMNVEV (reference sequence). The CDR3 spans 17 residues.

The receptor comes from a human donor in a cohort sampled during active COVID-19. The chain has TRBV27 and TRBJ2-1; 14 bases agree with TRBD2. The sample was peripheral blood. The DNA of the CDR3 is TGTGCCAGCAGCCTACACGGACTAGCGGGGGGTCTGAATGAGCAGTTCTTC. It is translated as CASSLHGLAGGLNEQFF.